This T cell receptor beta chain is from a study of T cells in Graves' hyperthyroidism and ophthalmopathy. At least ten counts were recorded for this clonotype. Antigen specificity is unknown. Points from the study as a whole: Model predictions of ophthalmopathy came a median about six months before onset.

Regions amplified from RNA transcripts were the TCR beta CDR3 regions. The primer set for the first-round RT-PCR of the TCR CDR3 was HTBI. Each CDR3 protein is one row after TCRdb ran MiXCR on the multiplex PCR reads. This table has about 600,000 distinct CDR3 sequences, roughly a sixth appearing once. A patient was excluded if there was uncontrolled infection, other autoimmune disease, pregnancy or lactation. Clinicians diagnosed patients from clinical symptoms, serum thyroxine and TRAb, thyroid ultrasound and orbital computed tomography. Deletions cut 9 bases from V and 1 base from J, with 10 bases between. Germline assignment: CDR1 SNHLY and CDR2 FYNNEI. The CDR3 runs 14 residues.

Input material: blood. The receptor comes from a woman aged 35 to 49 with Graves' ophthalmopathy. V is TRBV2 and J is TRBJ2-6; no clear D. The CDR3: CASEYASGANVLTF. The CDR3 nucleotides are TGTGCCAGTGAGTACGCATCTGGGGCCAACGTCCTGACTTTC.